This T cell receptor beta chain was identified in a study of PD-1 blockade in mismatch repair-deficient tumors (dated by TCRdb to the late 2010s). About the investigation overall: Between late 2013 and September 2016, 86 consecutive patients with about 11 mismatch repair-deficient cancer types, all previously treated and progressing, were enrolled in the trial. Tumor-associated T cell clones in the peripheral blood of patients responding to PD-1 blockade were tracked using deep sequencing of TCR CDR3 regions. Overall study results and their limits: Rapid expansion after pembrolizumab followed by contraction, generally before radiologic responses, was shown by tumor-resident clones, which were often undetectable in blood before treatment.

With respect to this clone: The specificity of this receptor is unknown. Base qualities were left out, and no much larger clone turns up one base away.

For each enrolled patient, mismatch repair deficiency was established using either polymerase chain reaction or immunohistochemistry. TCR sequencing was performed for a few patients who responded to pembrolizumab therapy. The phase II trial prospectively tested pembrolizumab PD-1 blockade in advanced mismatch repair-deficient cancers regardless of tissue of origin. Peripheral blood T cell samples were serially collected before and at multiple times after PD-1 blockade was started. Blood sampling time points were reported as weeks after the first dose of pembrolizumab. The CDR3 sequence holds 15 residues, the cysteine and phenylalanine included. Only CDR3 DNA remains: 45 bases, in frame from the first base. CDR1 and CDR2, per the germline V gene (reference sequence), are MNHNY and SVGAGI. Germline trimming: 6 bases from V, 8 bases from J; junction bases outside gene matches: 13. The library was generated by the immunoSEQ multiplex PCR assay. TCRdb's version of the immuneACCESS table is confined to in-frame rearrangements and falls short of the full clone set. An unresolved V gene accounts for under half of the shortfall where checked; the remainder is of unknown origin. In this sample the table shows about 120,000 clones, 60% to 85% of which occur a single time. Clones ranked in the top ten supply less than 5.5% of the sample.

The rearranged chain carries TRBV6-6 and TRBJ2-1, with TRBD2 identical over 7 junction bases. The specimen comprised peripheral blood, sampled roughly 13 months after starting pembrolizumab. This receptor was taken from an adult with mismatch repair-deficient cancer. Here is the DNA: TGTGCCAGCAGACCTGGACTAGTTCTATCGGATGAGCAGTTCTTC. It translates as CASRPGLVLSDEQFF.